One and the same sample provided the 2 T cell receptor beta chains below, sequenced in a study of T-cell reconstitution after alpha-beta-depleted transplantation in children (TCRdb year 2016). Preparation of the library involved PCR. The instrument given in TCRdb is Illumina HiSeq 2500. TCR library preparation used molecular barcoding, with unique molecular identifiers applied to normalize quantification of the TCRbeta repertoire. Starting from the raw public reads, TCRdb applied fastp trimming at Q25, assembled clones with MiXCR and retained in-frame beta chains. Here each entry gathers all rows of one CDR3 protein and keeps the most common genes and DNA. The sample records 450,000 to 550,000 distinct CDR3 sequences, over 10% of which are singletons. Jointly, the top ten make up 14% of the sample. Taken with the paper, the label for treatment or condition translates to: allogeneic hematopoietic cell transplantation with graft depleted of TCRalphabeta T cells and CD19 B cells.

The source material was PBMCs, mostly from graft donor cells, sampled 180 days after TCRalphabeta/CD19-depleted stem cell transplant. These receptors were collected from a female patient aged 2-15 years who had a stem cell transplant for aplastic anemia, so the T cells may come from the graft donor.

The V gene is TRBV20-1, the J gene TRBJ2-1, with 11 bases matching TRBD2. The CDR3 extends over 14 amino acids. Germline V gene data show CDR1 as DFQATT and CDR2 as SNEGSKA (reference sequence). V was clipped by 6 bases and J by 4 bases; unmatched bases: 5. The CDR3 region has the DNA TGCAGTGCCACTAGCGGGAGTCGGTACAATGAGCAGTTCTTC. It yields the protein CSATSGSRYNEQFF.

This clonotype appeared many times. This chain uses TRBV12-3 or TRBV12-4 with TRBJ1-2; D not resolved. CDR3 length: 14 amino acids. V lost 8 bases and J lost 0, with 13 bases in between. The CDR3 coding sequence is TGTGCCAGCGGGCGGGGTCCCCCTAACTATGGCTACACCTTC. It translates to CASGRGPPNYGYTF.